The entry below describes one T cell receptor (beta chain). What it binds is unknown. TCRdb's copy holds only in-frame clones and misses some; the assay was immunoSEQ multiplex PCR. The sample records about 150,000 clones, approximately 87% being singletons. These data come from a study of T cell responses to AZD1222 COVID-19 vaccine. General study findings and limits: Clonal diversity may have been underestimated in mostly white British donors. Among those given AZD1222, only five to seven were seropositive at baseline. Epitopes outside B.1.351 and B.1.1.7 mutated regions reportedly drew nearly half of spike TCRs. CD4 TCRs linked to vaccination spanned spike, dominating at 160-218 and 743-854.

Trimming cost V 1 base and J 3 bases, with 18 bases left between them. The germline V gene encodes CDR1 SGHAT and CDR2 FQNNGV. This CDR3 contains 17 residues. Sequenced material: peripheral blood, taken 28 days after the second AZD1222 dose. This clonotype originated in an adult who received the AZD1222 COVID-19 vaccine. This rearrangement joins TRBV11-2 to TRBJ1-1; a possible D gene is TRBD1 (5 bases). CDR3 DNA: TGTGCCAGCAGCTTAGGGGGCGGCGCGGGGGTAGACACTGAAGCTTTCTTT. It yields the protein CASSLGGGAGVDTEAFF.